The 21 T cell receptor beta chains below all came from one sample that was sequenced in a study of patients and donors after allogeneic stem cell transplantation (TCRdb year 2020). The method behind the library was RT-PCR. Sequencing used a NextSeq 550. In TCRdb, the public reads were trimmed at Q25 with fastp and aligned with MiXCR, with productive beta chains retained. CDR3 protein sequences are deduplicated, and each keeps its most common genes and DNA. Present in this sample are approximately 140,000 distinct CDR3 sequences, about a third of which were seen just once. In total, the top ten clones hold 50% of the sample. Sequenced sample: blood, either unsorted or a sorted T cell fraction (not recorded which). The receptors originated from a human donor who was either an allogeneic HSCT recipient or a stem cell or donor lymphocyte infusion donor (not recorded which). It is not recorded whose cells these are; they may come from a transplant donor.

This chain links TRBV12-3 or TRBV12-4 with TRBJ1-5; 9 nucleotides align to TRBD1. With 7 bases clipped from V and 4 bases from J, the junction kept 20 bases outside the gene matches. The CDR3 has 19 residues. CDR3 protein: CASTSTVGQGWATNQPQHF. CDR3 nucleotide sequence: TGTGCCAGCACCTCAACCGTGGGACAGGGATGGGCAACAAATCAGCCCCAGCATTTT.

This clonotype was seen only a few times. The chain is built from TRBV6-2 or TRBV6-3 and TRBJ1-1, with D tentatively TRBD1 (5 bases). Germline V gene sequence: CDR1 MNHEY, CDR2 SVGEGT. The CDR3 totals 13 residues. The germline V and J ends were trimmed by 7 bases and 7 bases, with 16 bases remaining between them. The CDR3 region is CASTGRRGREAFF. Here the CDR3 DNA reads TGTGCCAGCACAGGGAGGAGGGGACGTGAAGCTTTCTTT.

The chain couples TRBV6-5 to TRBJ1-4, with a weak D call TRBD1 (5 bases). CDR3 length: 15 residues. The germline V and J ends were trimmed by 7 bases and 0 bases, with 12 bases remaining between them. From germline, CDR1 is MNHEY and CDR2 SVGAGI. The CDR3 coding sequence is TGTGCCAGCACCGGAGGGGCCTCAACTAATGAAAAACTGTTTTTT. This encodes CASTGGASTNEKLFF.

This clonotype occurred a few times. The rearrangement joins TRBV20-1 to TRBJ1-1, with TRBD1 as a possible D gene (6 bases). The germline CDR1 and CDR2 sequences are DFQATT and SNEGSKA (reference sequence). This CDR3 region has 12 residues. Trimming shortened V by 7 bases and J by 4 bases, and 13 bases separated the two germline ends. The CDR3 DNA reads TGCAGTGTCAATACAGGGCTCACTGAAGCTTTCTTT. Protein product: CSVNTGLTEAFF.

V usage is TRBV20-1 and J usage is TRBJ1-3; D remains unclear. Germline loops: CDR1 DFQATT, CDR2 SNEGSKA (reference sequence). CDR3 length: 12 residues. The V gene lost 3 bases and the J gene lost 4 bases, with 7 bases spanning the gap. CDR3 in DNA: TGCAGTGCTAGTAGAGGGGGAAACACCATATATTTT. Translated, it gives CSASRGGNTIYF.

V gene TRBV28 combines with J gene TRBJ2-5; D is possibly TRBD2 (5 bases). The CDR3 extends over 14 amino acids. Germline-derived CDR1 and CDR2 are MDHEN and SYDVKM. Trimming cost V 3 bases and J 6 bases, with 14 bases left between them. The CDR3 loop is CASSFGLPLKTQYF. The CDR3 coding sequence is TGTGCCAGCAGTTTTGGACTTCCCTTGAAGACCCAGTACTTC.

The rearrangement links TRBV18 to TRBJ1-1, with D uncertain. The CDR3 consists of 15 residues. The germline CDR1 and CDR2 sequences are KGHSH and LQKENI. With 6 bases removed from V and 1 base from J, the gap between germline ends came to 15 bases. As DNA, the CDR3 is TGTGCCAGCTCGCTTGCCGCCGGTCAGAACACTGAAGCTTTCTTT. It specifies CASSLAAGQNTEAFF.

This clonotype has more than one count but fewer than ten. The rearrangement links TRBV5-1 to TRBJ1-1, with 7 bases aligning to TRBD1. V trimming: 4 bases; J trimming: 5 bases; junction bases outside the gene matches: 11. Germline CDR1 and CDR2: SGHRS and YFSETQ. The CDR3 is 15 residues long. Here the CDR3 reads CASSQGAQGGTEAFF. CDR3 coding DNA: TGCGCCAGCAGCCAAGGCGCCCAGGGGGGGACTGAAGCTTTCTTT.

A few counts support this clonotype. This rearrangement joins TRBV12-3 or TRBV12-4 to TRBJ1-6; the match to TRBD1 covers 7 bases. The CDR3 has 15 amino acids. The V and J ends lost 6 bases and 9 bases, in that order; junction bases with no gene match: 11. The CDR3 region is CASSPDRVKGSPLHF. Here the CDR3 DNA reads TGTGCCAGCAGCCCCGACAGGGTAAAAGGTTCACCCCTCCACTTT.

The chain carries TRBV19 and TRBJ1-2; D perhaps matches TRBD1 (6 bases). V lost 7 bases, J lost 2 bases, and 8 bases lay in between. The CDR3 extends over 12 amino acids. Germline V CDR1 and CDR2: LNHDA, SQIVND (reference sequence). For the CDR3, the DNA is TGTGCCAGTAAGAGGGGGAACTATGGCTACACCTTC. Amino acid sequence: CASKRGNYGYTF.

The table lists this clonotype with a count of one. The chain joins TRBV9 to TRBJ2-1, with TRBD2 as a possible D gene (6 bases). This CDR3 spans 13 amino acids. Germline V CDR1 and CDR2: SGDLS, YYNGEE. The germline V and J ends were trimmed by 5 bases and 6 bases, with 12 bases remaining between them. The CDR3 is CASSRLSGNEQFF. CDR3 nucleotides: TGTGCCAGCAGTAGACTTAGCGGCAATGAGCAGTTCTTC.

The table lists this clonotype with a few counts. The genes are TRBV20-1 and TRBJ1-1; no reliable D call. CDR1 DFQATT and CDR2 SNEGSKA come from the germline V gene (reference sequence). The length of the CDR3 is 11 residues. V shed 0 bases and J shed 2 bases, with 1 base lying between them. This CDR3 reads CSARDNTEAFF. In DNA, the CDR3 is TGCAGTGCTAGAGACAACACTGAAGCTTTCTTT.

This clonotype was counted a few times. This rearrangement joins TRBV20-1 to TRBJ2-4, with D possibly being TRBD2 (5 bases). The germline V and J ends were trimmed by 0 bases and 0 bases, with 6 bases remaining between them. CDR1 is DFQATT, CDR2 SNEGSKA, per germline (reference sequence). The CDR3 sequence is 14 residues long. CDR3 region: CSAREAGAKNIQYF. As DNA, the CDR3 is TGCAGTGCTAGAGAGGCGGGAGCCAAAAACATTCAGTACTTC.

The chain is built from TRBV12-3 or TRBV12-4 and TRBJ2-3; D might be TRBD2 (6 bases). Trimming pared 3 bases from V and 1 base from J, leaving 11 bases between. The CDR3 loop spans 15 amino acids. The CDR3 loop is CASSFGEEGTDTQYF. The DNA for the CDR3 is TGTGCCAGCAGTTTCGGGGAGGAGGGCACAGATACGCAGTATTTT.

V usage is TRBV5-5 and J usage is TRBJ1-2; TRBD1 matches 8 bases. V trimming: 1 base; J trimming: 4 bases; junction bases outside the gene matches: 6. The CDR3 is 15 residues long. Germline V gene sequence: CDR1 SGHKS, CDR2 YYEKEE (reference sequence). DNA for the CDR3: TGTGCCAGCAGCTTGCAGGGGGCGAGGGGCTATGGCTACACCTTC. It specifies CASSLQGARGYGYTF.

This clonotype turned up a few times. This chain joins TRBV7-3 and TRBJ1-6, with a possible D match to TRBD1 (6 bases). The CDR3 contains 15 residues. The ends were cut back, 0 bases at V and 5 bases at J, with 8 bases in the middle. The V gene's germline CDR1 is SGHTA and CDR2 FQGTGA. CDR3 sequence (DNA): TGTGCCAGCAGCTTAACCAGGGGCGATAATTCACCCCTCCACTTT. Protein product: CASSLTRGDNSPLHF.

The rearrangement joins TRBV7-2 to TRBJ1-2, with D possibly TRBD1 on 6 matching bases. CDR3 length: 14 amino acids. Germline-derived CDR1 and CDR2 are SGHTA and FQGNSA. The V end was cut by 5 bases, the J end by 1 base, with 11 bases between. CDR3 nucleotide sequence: TGTGCCAGCAGCCGCAACAGGGTTAACTATGGCTACACCTTC. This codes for CASSRNRVNYGYTF.

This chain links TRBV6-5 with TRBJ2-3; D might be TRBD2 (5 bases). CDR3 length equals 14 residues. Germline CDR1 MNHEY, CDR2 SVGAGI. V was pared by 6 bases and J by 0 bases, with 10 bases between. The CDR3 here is CASSTLGSTDTQYF. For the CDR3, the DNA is TGTGCCAGCAGCACACTAGGTAGCACAGATACGCAGTATTTT.

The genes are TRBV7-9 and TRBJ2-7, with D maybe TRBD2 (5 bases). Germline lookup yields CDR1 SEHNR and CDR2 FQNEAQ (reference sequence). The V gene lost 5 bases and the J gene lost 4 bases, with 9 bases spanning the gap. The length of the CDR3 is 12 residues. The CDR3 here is CASSESGYEQYV. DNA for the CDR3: TGTGCCAGCAGCGAGAGCGGATACGAGCAGTACGTC.

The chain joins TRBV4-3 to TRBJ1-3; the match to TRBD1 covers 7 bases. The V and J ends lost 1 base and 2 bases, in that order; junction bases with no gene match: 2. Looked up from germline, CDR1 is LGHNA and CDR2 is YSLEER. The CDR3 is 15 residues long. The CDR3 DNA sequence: TGCGCCAGCAGCCAAGGGACAGGAGCTGGAAACACCATATATTTT. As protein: CASSQGTGAGNTIYF.

The CDR3 DNA is TGTGCCAGCAGCTTAAATAGCGGGGGGGCCTTGGATACGCAGTATTTT. Amino acids: CASSLNSGGALDTQYF. V is TRBV7-3 and J is TRBJ2-3; 11 nucleotides match TRBD2. Germline assignment: CDR1 SGHTA and CDR2 FQGTGA. Trimming cost V 1 base and J 6 bases; bases outside gene matches: 6. The CDR3 has 16 residues.